This entry describes one T cell receptor (beta chain). Enrolled through a virtual design, the participants were between 18 and 89 years of age and came from approximately 25 US areas. Before being deemed recovered, Cohort 3 donors had two negative PCRs, clearance, or symptom resolution. Using immunoSEQ multiplex PCR, the repertoire was profiled, and TCRdb retains in-frame clones only, with some absent. The data hold about 46,000 clones, with 70% to 90% observed a single time. The entry originates in a study of blood T cell repertoires in COVID-19. Trimming removed 9 bases at V and 5 bases at J, with 19 bases between. CDR1 and CDR2 from the germline V gene are LNHDA and SQIVND (reference sequence). The CDR3 consists of 14 residues.

The sequenced sample was PBMCs or T cells enriched from blood (not recorded which). The source of this sequence is a woman aged 45-59 years who had recovered from COVID-19. The J gene is TRBJ2-5, the V gene TRBV19; D may be TRBD2 (6 bases). The CDR3 region is CASAIGGSGETQYF. CDR3 bases: TGTGCCAGCGCAATTGGGGGGTCTGGCGAGACCCAGTACTTC.